Below, 25 T cell receptor beta chains from the same sample are listed, as sequenced in a study of T cell changes during pregnancy in multiple sclerosis. Assay used: immunoSEQ multiplex PCR; TCRdb lists only in-frame clones, some missing. The sample has some 28,000 clones; 80% to 90% are singletons. The sequenced sample was CD4+ T cells from peripheral blood mononuclear cells, obtained in the first trimester of pregnancy. The receptors originated from a female donor in good health, enrolled as a control in a pregnancy study.

V and J are TRBV6-5 and TRBJ1-1; TRBD1 matches 7 bases. Per the germline V gene, CDR1 is MNHEY and CDR2 is SVGAGI. Trimming cost V 7 bases and J 3 bases; bases outside gene matches: 5. The CDR3 is 13 amino acids. The CDR3 loop reads CASTDRVDTEAFF. The CDR3 nucleotides are TGTGCCAGCACTGACAGGGTAGACACTGAAGCTTTCTTT.

This clone was observed once. The chain is built from TRBV5-1 and TRBJ1-4, with D tentatively TRBD1 (5 bases). Germline lookup yields CDR1 SGHRS and CDR2 YFSETQ. This CDR3 is 16 amino acids long. Trimming took 0 bases from V and 7 from J, leaving 16 bases between them. The CDR3 sequence is CASSLEIRGSSEKLFF. CDR3 coding DNA: TGCGCCAGCAGCTTGGAAATTCGGGGGTCGAGTGAAAAACTGTTTTTT.

This chain connects TRBV27 to TRBJ2-7; 8 bases agree with TRBD2. V shed 5 bases and J 4 bases; nucleotides not matched to a gene: 7. Germline CDR1 MNHEY, CDR2 SMNVEV (reference sequence). The CDR3 totals 14 residues. The CDR3 here is CASSRGGNFYEQYF. Here the CDR3 DNA reads TGTGCCAGCAGTCGGGGGGGCAATTTTTACGAGCAGTACTTC.

The V call is TRBV7-9, the J call TRBJ1-2; 7 nucleotides align to TRBD1. CDR3 length equals 16 residues. Germline loops: CDR1 SEHNR, CDR2 FQNEAQ (reference sequence). The junction had 10 bases not matched to a gene; V was cut back by 1 base and J by 5 bases. The CDR3: CASSLVNAGGTYGYTF. The CDR3, as DNA: TGTGCCAGCAGCTTAGTCAACGCAGGGGGGACATATGGCTACACCTTC.

The rearrangement joins TRBV13 to TRBJ2-1; 9 bases are a match to TRBD2. Germline V lookup: CDR1 PRHDT, CDR2 FYEKMQ (reference sequence). The CDR3 sequence is 17 residues long. V dropped 0 bases and J dropped 2; count of bases not matched to a gene: 5. DNA for the CDR3: TGTGCCAGCAGCTTAGGGTTTACTAGCGGGCCCTACAATGAGCAGTTCTTC. As protein: CASSLGFTSGPYNEQFF.

This rearrangement joins TRBV5-1 to TRBJ2-7; 14 positions match TRBD2. The V gene's germline CDR1 is SGHRS and CDR2 YFSETQ. The CDR3 sequence is 16 residues long. After removal of 4 bases from V and 3 bases from J, the junction contained 6 bases not matched to a gene. Here the CDR3 reads CASSTGTSGSIYEQYF. CDR3 bases: TGCGCCAGCAGCACTGGGACTAGCGGGAGTATCTACGAGCAGTACTTC.

The gene calls are TRBV19 and TRBJ2-3; possibly TRBD2 for D (7 bases). The germline V and J ends were trimmed by 5 bases and 5 bases, with 20 bases remaining between them. CDR3 length equals 16 residues. Germline loops: CDR1 LNHDA, CDR2 SQIVND (reference sequence). In DNA, the CDR3 is TGTGCCAGTAGTGACTTGGGGGGGCCGAAGAGAGATACGCAGTATTTT. Translating gives CASSDLGGPKRDTQYF. The full variable domain, in which reference TRBV19 and TRBJ2-3 provide the parts outside the CDR3, is DGGITQSPKYLFRKEGQNVTLSCEQNLNHDAMYWYRQDPGQGLRLIYYSQIVNDFQKGDIAEGYSVSREKKESFPLTVTSAQKNPTAFYLCASSDLGGPKRDTQYFGPGTRLTVL.

This clone has just a few counts. The chain employs TRBV28 and TRBJ1-1; a weak D match, TRBD1 (5 bases). The germline gives CDR1 MDHEN, CDR2 SYDVKM. The V gene lost 7 bases and the J gene lost 5 bases, with 11 bases spanning the gap. The CDR3 is 12 residues long. The CDR3 protein is CASTYRPTEAFF. DNA of the CDR3: TGTGCCAGCACTTACAGGCCTACTGAAGCTTTCTTT.

This chain uses TRBV28 with TRBJ1-5, with a tentative D call TRBD1 (5 bases). The V end lost 3 bases, the J end lost 2 bases, and 20 bases lay between the germline ends. The CDR3 runs to 18 residues. CDR1 and CDR2 (germline): MDHEN, SYDVKM. The DNA for the CDR3 is TGTGCCAGCAGTTTTATCCAGGGCGATCCGATCGGCAATCAGCCCCAGCATTTT. Its protein is CASSFIQGDPIGNQPQHF.

This chain links TRBV5-1 with TRBJ2-7; the D gene is possibly TRBD1 (6 bases). Trimming left V 3 bases short and J 2 bases short, with 15 bases between. CDR1 and CDR2 (germline): SGHRS, YFSETQ. The CDR3 runs to 15 residues. DNA for the CDR3: TGCGCCAGCAGCTCGGACCCAGGGACAACCTACGAGCAGTACTTC. Its translation is CASSSDPGTTYEQYF.

This chain joins TRBV7-9 and TRBJ2-6; a weak D match, TRBD1 (6 bases). Trimming left V 5 bases short and J 2 bases short, with 10 bases between. The CDR3 sequence is 15 residues long. Germline V gives CDR1 SEHNR, CDR2 FQNEAQ (reference sequence). The CDR3 nucleotides are TGTGCCAGCAGCCAACGGACAGCTGGGGCCAACGTCCTGACTTTC. Translated, it gives CASSQRTAGANVLTF.

The CDR3 DNA is TGTGCCAGCAGCCCTGATGGGAGCAACGAGCAGTACTTC. This sequence encodes CASSPDGSNEQYF. This rearrangement joins TRBV28 to TRBJ2-7; a weak D match, TRBD2 (5 bases). The CDR3 is 13 residues long. Trimming removed 6 bases at V and 5 bases at J, with 14 bases between. Germline assignment: CDR1 MDHEN and CDR2 SYDVKM.

The DNA for the CDR3 is TGTGCCATCAGGGGAGGACTAGTCCAACAAGAGACCCAGTACTTC. It translates to CAIRGGLVQQETQYF. V and J are TRBV10-3 and TRBJ2-5, with 7 bases matching TRBD2. Germline CDR1 ENHRY, CDR2 SYGVKD. There are 15 residues in the CDR3. After removal of 6 bases from V and 2 bases from J, the junction contained 9 bases not matched to a gene.

The chain links TRBV5-1 to TRBJ2-3; TRBD2 matches at 7 bases. The CDR3 is made up of 15 amino acids. Looked up from germline, CDR1 is SGHRS and CDR2 is YFSETQ. The trim removed 1 base at V and 2 bases at J, leaving 4 bases unmatched. CDR3 coding DNA: TGCGCCAGCAGCTTGACCGAGCGGGACACAGATACGCAGTATTTT. As protein: CASSLTERDTDTQYF.

The V and J genes are TRBV2 and TRBJ2-7; 7 bases map to TRBD1. The CDR3 is 14 residues long. Germline trimming cut 7 bases from V and 3 bases from J; bases unmatched to any gene: 9. Germline lookup yields CDR1 SNHLY and CDR2 FYNNEI. As DNA, the CDR3 is TGTGCCAGCATTATAAAGACAGGGAGCTACGAGCAGTACTTC. Amino acids: CASIIKTGSYEQYF. Filled out from reference TRBV2 and TRBJ2-7, the complete variable domain reads EPEVTQTPSHQVTQMGQEVILRCVPISNHLYFYWYRQILGQKVEFLVSFYNNEISEKSEIFDDQFSVERPDGSNFTLKIRSTKLEDSAMYFCASIIKTGSYEQYFGPGTRLTVT.

The gene calls are TRBV30 and TRBJ2-4; D perhaps matches TRBD2 (5 bases). Trimming pared 0 bases from V and 0 bases from J, leaving 12 bases between. This CDR3 region has 16 residues. Germline values: CDR1 GTSNPN, CDR2 SVGIG (reference sequence). The CDR3 protein is CAWSVGRLIAKNIQYF. As DNA, the CDR3 is TGTGCCTGGAGTGTTGGGAGATTGATAGCCAAAAACATTCAGTACTTC.

The J gene is TRBJ1-2, the V gene TRBV9, with a possible D match to TRBD1 (6 bases). V was pared by 4 bases and J by 0 bases, with 10 bases between. The CDR3 extends over 14 amino acids. CDR1 is SGDLS and CDR2 is YYNGEE in the germline V gene. The CDR3 spells CASSPGQPNYGYTF. The CDR3 bases are TGTGCCAGCAGCCCCGGACAGCCTAACTATGGCTACACCTTC.

This clone has only a few counts. The genes are TRBV5-1 and TRBJ1-1, with D possibly TRBD1 on 5 matching bases. V was cut by 6 bases and J by 3 bases, with 12 bases left in between. Per germline, CDR1 SGHRS and CDR2 YFSETQ. This CDR3 region has 13 residues. CDR3 sequence reads: CASNRGIDTEAFF. In DNA form, the CDR3 reads TGCGCCAGCAATAGGGGAATTGACACTGAAGCTTTCTTT.

The genes are TRBV4-1 and TRBJ2-1; D is unclear. The V and J ends lost 2 bases and 6 bases respectively, with 17 bases between them. Germline V gene lookup returns CDR1 MGHRA and CDR2 YSYEKL. The CDR3 is 16 amino acids. In nucleotides, the CDR3 is TGCGCCAGCAGCCAACCCCGGCTAGTTTCGGGCAATGAGCAGTTCTTC. Translation gives CASSQPRLVSGNEQFF.

The J gene is TRBJ2-3, the V gene TRBV5-4; the match to TRBD1 covers 7 bases. CDR1 and CDR2 from the germline V gene are SGHNT and YYREEE (reference sequence). The CDR3 extends over 15 amino acids. J was trimmed by 0 bases and V by 4 bases; bases with no gene match: 5. The CDR3 DNA reads as TGTGCCAGCAGCCGGGGACAGCTTAGCACAGATACGCAGTATTTT. Residues: CASSRGQLSTDTQYF.

CDR3 in amino acids: CASPRNLTSGLYNEQFF. As DNA, the CDR3 is TGTGCCAGTCCGAGAAACTTGACTAGCGGTCTCTACAATGAGCAGTTCTTC. The chain recombines TRBV18 with TRBJ2-1; 9 bases fit TRBD2. Losses at the gene ends were 9 bases for V and 3 bases for J; bases not matched to a gene: 15. This CDR3 spans 17 amino acids. Germline assignment: CDR1 KGHSH and CDR2 LQKENI.

The chain carries TRBV5-1 and TRBJ2-5, with D unclear. This CDR3 region has 14 residues. V was clipped by 6 bases and J by 2 bases, with 14 bases between them. Germline V lookup: CDR1 SGHRS, CDR2 YFSETQ. The CDR3 is CASKLSADQETQYF. As DNA, the CDR3 is TGCGCCAGCAAACTTTCGGCGGATCAAGAGACCCAGTACTTC.

The chain employs TRBV4-1 and TRBJ1-2; D uncertain. This CDR3 comprises 18 residues. Per the germline V gene, CDR1 is MGHRA and CDR2 is YSYEKL. V lost 1 base and J lost 0, with 18 bases in between. The CDR3 DNA reads as TGCGCCAGCAGCCAAGGGGTACGGGTCTCGCACTCTAACTATGGCTACACCTTC. This gives the protein CASSQGVRVSHSNYGYTF.

The gene calls are TRBV10-2 and TRBJ1-1, with 8 bases fitting TRBD1. Per germline, CDR1 WSHSY and CDR2 SAAADI. Unmatched junction bases numbered 8, after V lost 9 bases and J lost 5 bases. CDR3 length: 13 amino acids. The CDR3 nucleotides are TGCGCCAGTTCCGGACAGGGAAATACTGAAGCTTTCTTT. Translating it yields CASSGQGNTEAFF.

V and J are TRBV28 and TRBJ1-2; D not certain. The CDR3 totals 13 residues. V was clipped by 2 bases and J by 8 bases, with 12 bases between them. The germline gives CDR1 MDHEN, CDR2 SYDVKM. DNA for the CDR3: TGTGCCAGCAGTTTAATGTCAGGAAGGGGCTACACCTTC. It codes for CASSLMSGRGYTF.